Listed below are T cell receptor beta chains from one sample, sequenced in a study of blood T cell repertoires in COVID-19. Measured with immunoSEQ multiplex PCR; TCRdb has only the in-frame clones, and not every one. Of around 70,000 clones in the sample, 65% to 90% are singletons; the top ten hold around 38%. The material sequenced was peripheral blood. Receptors were obtained from an older man with acute or convalescent COVID-19. Both conserved end residues are part of each CDR3. A D gene is named only where the DNA matches it firmly. Rows may omit the clone size; those that give it use once, few, many or a size class.

clone_size	d_call	j_call	v_call	cdr3_nt	cdr3_aa
once	.	TRBJ1-6	TRBV3-1/TRBV3-2	TGTGCCAGCAGCCAAGGGTTAGTACAGAATTCACCCCTCCACTTT	CASSQGLVQNSPLHF
.	.	TRBJ2-2	TRBV3-1/TRBV3-2	TGTGCCAGCAGCCACAGAGGCAGCGGGGAGCTGTTTTTT	CASSHRGSGELFF
once	.	TRBJ2-5	TRBV11-2	TGTGCCAGCAGCTTAGATCGAGGGGGAGAGACCCAGTACTTC	CASSLDRGGETQYF
.	.	TRBJ1-4	TRBV2	TGTGCCAGCAGTGTACAAGGGAGGGGAACTAATGAAAAACTGTTTTTT	CASSVQGRGTNEKLFF
few	.	TRBJ1-3	TRBV6-2/TRBV6-3	TGTGCCAGCAGTTACTCGGAGGACCGCTCTGGAAACACCATATATTTT	CASSYSEDRSGNTIYF
.	.	TRBJ2-7	TRBV15	TGTGCCACCAGCTCCAGGACAGTCGGCAACGAGCAGTACTTC	CATSSRTVGNEQYF
.	.	TRBJ1-1	TRBV4-3	TGCGCCAGCAGCCAACGGATAGGGTTCGGGGCTGAAGCTTTCTTT	CASSQRIGFGAEAFF
.	.	TRBJ2-3	TRBV19	TGTGCCAGTAGTGTTACTAGCACAGATACGCAGTATTTT	CASSVTSTDTQYF
few	.	TRBJ2-5	TRBV28	TGTGCCAGCAGCCCCTCAGGACAAGAGACCCAGTACTTC	CASSPSGQETQYF
.	TRBD1	TRBJ2-1	TRBV6-1	TGTGCCAGCAGACTCTTGGGGACAGGGGATGAGCAGTTCTTC	CASRLLGTGDEQFF